This T cell receptor beta chain was captured in a study of T cell repertoires in cytomegalovirus infection. Overall study: Based on public TCR beta signatures, there were indications of CMV infection and of a matching HLA type. Overall study results and limits: Using cumulative public TCR beta family frequency, the authors identified those who carried CMV together with the relevant HLA. The ex vivo response showed dominance by HLA-C-restricted CMV-specific TCR beta clonotypes.

V was pared by 5 bases and J by 8 bases, with 15 bases between. The CDR3 runs to 14 residues. The germline V gene encodes CDR1 SGHVS and CDR2 FNYEAQ. This clonotype has ten or more counts. Its antigen is undetermined. One entry per CDR3 protein, called by TCRdb with MiXCR from the reads. The sample lists fewer than 550,000 distinct CDR3 sequences; approximately 15% were seen once. The sequenced sample consisted of CD8+ T cells from PBMCs. This TCR came from a human donor in good health (CMV status not recorded). Some clones in this sample may be carry-over from other donors' samples. The chain combines TRBV7-6 with TRBJ1-4; D is perhaps TRBD1 (5 bases). CDR3 nucleotide sequence: TGTGCCAGCAGCCCGGGACCAGCGGGGGAAAAACTGTTTTTT. Its translation is CASSPGPAGEKLFF.